These 14 T cell receptor beta chains came from one sample sequenced in a study of T cells in Graves' hyperthyroidism and ophthalmopathy. RNA transcripts were the template for amplifying TCR beta CDR3 regions. The study used the HTBI primer set for a first-round RT-PCR of the TCR CDR3. From the multiplex PCR reads, TCRdb called clonotypes with MiXCR, one entry per CDR3 protein. The sample has approximately 610,000 distinct CDR3 sequences, approximately 14% seen once; the top ten hold roughly 4.3%. Sequencing was performed on blood. These receptors were collected from a woman in her 40s with Graves' ophthalmopathy.

The table lists this clonotype with many counts. V gene TRBV19 combines with J gene TRBJ1-2; weak D call: TRBD1 (5 bases). Germline lookup yields CDR1 LNHDA and CDR2 SQIVND (reference sequence). The ends were cut back, 7 bases at V and 0 bases at J, with 15 bases in the middle. The CDR3 sequence is 15 residues long. The CDR3 coding sequence is TGTGCCAGTAATCCCGGGACCATTACTAACTATGGCTACACCTTC. Translation gives CASNPGTITNYGYTF. The full variable domain, with the rest looked up from reference TRBV19 and TRBJ1-2, is DGGITQSPKYLFRKEGQNVTLSCEQNLNHDAMYWYRQDPGQGLRLIYYSQIVNDFQKGDIAEGYSVSREKKESFPLTVTSAQKNPTAFYLCASNPGTITNYGYTFGSGTRLTVV.

This clonotype appeared many times. The rearrangement joins TRBV30 to TRBJ1-5; TRBD1 agrees at 10 bases. V lost 0 bases and J lost 3; bases outside the gene matches: 5. Germline CDR1 GTSNPN, CDR2 SVGIG (reference sequence). This CDR3 is 16 amino acids long. CDR3 nucleotide sequence: TGTGCCTGGAGTGTACAGGGACAGGGGATCAATCAGCCCCAGCATTTT. This codes for CAWSVQGQGINQPQHF.

This clonotype was seen at least ten times. The rearrangement links TRBV7-2 to TRBJ2-7; 9 bases map to TRBD1. The junction had 5 bases not matched to a gene; V was cut back by 4 bases and J by 1 base. The CDR3 sequence is 15 residues long. Germline V lookup: CDR1 SGHTA, CDR2 FQGNSA. The CDR3 region has the DNA TGTGCCAGCAGCTCCCGACAGGGGGTGTCCTACGAGCAGTACTTC. Amino acid sequence: CASSSRQGVSYEQYF.

V gene TRBV18 combines with J gene TRBJ1-2, with D maybe TRBD1 (6 bases). The germline V gene has CDR1 KGHSH and CDR2 LQKENI. Trimming stripped 3 bases from V and 4 bases from J, with 15 bases between. CDR3 length: 15 residues. The CDR3 is CASSPEDGGFYGYTF. CDR3 nucleotides: TGTGCCAGCTCACCGGAGGACGGGGGCTTCTATGGCTACACCTTC.

This clonotype was detected ten times or more. The chain has TRBV7-2 and TRBJ1-3, with D maybe TRBD1 (5 bases). The CDR3 loop spans 16 amino acids. V gave up 0 bases and J gave up 0 bases, with 9 bases separating them. Germline V gene lookup returns CDR1 SGHTA and CDR2 FQGNSA. The CDR3 spells CASSLASGGSGNTIYF. In DNA form, the CDR3 reads TGTGCCAGCAGCTTAGCTAGTGGGGGCTCTGGAAACACCATATATTTT.

This clonotype occurred many times. The chain is built from TRBV24-1 and TRBJ2-7, with 9 bases lining up with TRBD1. The CDR3 extends over 17 amino acids. CDR1 is KGHDR, CDR2 SFDVKD, per germline. V was clipped by 3 bases and J by 1 base; unmatched bases: 9. The chain's CDR3 is CATSDNFGTGSSYEQYF. The DNA of the CDR3 is TGTGCCACCAGTGATAACTTCGGGACAGGGAGTTCCTACGAGCAGTACTTC.

Ten or more counts support this clonotype. The V gene is TRBV20-1, the J gene TRBJ2-2; 12 bases are a match to TRBD2. V shed 2 bases, J shed 7 bases, and the junction held 2 bases outside the gene matches. Germline V CDR1 and CDR2: DFQATT, SNEGSKA (reference sequence). The CDR3 spans 14 residues. CDR3: CSARLAGGHGELFF. The CDR3 DNA sequence: TGCAGTGCTAGACTAGCGGGAGGGCACGGGGAGCTGTTTTTT.

This clonotype was recorded many times. The V call is TRBV6-5, the J call TRBJ2-5; D might be TRBD1 or TRBD2, each matching 5 bases. Germline-derived CDR1 and CDR2 are MNHEY and SVGAGI. V lost 4 bases and J 5 bases, leaving 17 bases between the germline ends. This CDR3 contains 15 residues. The CDR3 loop reads CASSFAGTSSETQYF. CDR3 nucleotides: TGTGCCAGCAGTTTTGCCGGGACCTCGTCCGAGACCCAGTACTTC.

This clonotype was seen a handful of times. The V and J genes are TRBV18 and TRBJ1-3, with 9 nucleotides matching TRBD1. The CDR3 is 17 amino acids. Trimming took 3 bases from V and 1 from J; bases not matched to a gene: 7. Germline V gene sequence: CDR1 KGHSH, CDR2 LQKENI. CDR3 DNA: TGTGCCAGCTCACCGTCACAGGGGGCATCTTCTGGAAACACCATATATTTT. Translation gives CASSPSQGASSGNTIYF.

This clonotype was observed many times. The CDR3 DNA sequence: TGTGCCAGCAGTCCTAGACTAGCAGGGGAGCAGTACTTC. This translates into CASSPRLAGEQYF. V usage is TRBV28 and J usage is TRBJ2-7; TRBD2 matches at 7 bases. The CDR3 length is 13 residues. Germline CDR1 MDHEN, CDR2 SYDVKM. The V and J ends lost 5 bases and 7 bases, in that order; junction bases with no gene match: 8.

This clonotype was found many times. This chain uses TRBV28 with TRBJ2-7, with 7 positions matching TRBD1. Per the germline V gene, CDR1 is MDHEN and CDR2 is SYDVKM. The junction had 10 bases not matched to a gene; V was cut back by 4 bases and J by 4 bases. The CDR3 covers 15 residues. The CDR3 reads CASSSADLQGYEQYF. CDR3 coding DNA: TGTGCCAGCAGTTCGGCGGACTTACAGGGGTACGAGCAGTACTTC.

The chain joins TRBV28 to TRBJ2-7; 16 nucleotides line up with TRBD2. The CDR3 runs 19 residues. CDR1 is MDHEN, CDR2 SYDVKM, per germline. After removal of 3 bases from V and 2 bases from J, the junction contained 10 bases not matched to a gene. The CDR3 DNA sequence: TGTGCCAGCAGTTTTCCCGGGACTAGCGGGAGGGCCATCCCCTACGAGCAGTACTTC. Translated, it gives CASSFPGTSGRAIPYEQYF.

This clonotype was seen ten or more times. V gene TRBV6-2 or TRBV6-3 combines with J gene TRBJ2-7, with 11 bases matching TRBD1. The length of the CDR3 is 12 residues. The V segment lost 8 bases and the J segment 5 bases; nucleotides outside the gene matches: 2. From germline, CDR1 is MNHEY and CDR2 SVGEGT. CDR3 amino acids: CASGTGGNEQYF. The CDR3 DNA is TGTGCCAGCGGGACAGGGGGAAACGAGCAGTACTTC.

Ten or more counts support this clonotype. The chain uses TRBV30 and TRBJ1-1; D remains unclear. Trimming took off 5 bases at V and 4 bases at J, with 14 bases between the two ends. Germline V gene sequence: CDR1 GTSNPN, CDR2 SVGIG (reference sequence). The CDR3 runs 13 residues. The CDR3 coding sequence is TGTGCCTGGTCTTGGACCGTGGGCACTGAAGCTTTCTTT. It codes for CAWSWTVGTEAFF.